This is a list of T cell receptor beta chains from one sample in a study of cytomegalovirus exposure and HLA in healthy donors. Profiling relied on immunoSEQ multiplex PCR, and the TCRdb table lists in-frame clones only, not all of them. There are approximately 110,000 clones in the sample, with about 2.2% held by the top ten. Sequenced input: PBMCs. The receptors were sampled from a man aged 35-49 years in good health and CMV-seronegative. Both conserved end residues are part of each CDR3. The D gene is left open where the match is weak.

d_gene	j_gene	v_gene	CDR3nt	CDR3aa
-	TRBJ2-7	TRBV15	TGTGCCACCAGCGGGACAAATCTAGCCGACGAGCAGTACTTC	CATSGTNLADEQYF
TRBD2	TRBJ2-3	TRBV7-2	TGTGCCAGCAGCTTCGGACTAGCCGGAGATACGCAGTATTTT	CASSFGLAGDTQYF
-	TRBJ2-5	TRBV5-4	TGTGCCAGCAGCCAGACGAACAGGGAAGAGACCCAGTACTTC	CASSQTNREETQYF
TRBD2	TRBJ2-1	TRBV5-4	TGTGCCAGCAGCAGCTATAACGGGAGGGCGTGGTACAATGAGCAGTTCTTC	CASSSYNGRAWYNEQFF
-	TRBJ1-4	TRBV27	TGTGCCAGCAGTTTATTTGGGGGACTGGGTGAAAAACTGTTTTTT	CASSLFGGLGEKLFF
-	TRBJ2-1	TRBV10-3	TGTGCCATCAGTGAGCATACACAGGCTAACAATGAGCAGTTCTTC	CAISEHTQANNEQFF
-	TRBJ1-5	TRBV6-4	TGTGCCAGCAGTTTGAGTTCCAATCAGCCCCAGCATTTT	CASSLSSNQPQHF
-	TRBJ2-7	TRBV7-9	TGTGCCAGCAGCTTAGCTGGAGGGGGCGGGTACGAGCAGTACTTC	CASSLAGGGGYEQYF
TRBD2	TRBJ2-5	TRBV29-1	TGCAGCGTATATGGGGGGGAAGAGACCCAGTACTTC	CSVYGGEETQYF
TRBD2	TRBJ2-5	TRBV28	TGTGCCAGCAGTGCGAACCTAGCGGGAGTGATCCAGTACTTC	CASSANLAGVIQYF
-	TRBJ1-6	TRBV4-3	TGCGCCAGCAGCCAAGATTATACAGTAGAGTCACCCCTCCACTTT	CASSQDYTVESPLHF
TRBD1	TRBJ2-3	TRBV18	TGTGCCAGCTCACCATTACGGGACAGAATTACAGATACGCAGTATTTT	CASSPLRDRITDTQYF
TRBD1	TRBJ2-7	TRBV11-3	TGTGCCAGCAGCCCGATTCCCGGGACAGGGGGCGGCTACGAGCAGTACTTC	CASSPIPGTGGGYEQYF
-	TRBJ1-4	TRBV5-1	TGCGCCAGCAGCTTGGATGCAGGGCAAAATGAAAAACTGTTTTTT	CASSLDAGQNEKLFF
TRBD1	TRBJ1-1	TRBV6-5	TGTGCCAGCAGAAACTGGGACAGTAAAAACACTGAAGCTTTCTTT	CASRNWDSKNTEAFF
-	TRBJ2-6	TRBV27	TGTGCCAGCAGTTCAACAGACTCTGGGGCCAACGTCCTGACTTTC	CASSSTDSGANVLTF
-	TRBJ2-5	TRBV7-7	TGTGCTAGCAGGCGGTCATCCCAAGAGACCCAGTACTTC	CASRRSSQETQYF
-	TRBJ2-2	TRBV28	TGTGCCAGCACCCGAGGGACCGGGGAGCTGTTTTTT	CASTRGTGELFF
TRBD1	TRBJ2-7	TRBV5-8	TGTGCCAGCAGCTTCACAGCCGGGACAGCGATCTCCTACGAGCAGTACTTC	CASSFTAGTAISYEQYF
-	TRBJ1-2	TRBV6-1	TGTGCCAGCAGTGAAGCTTCCAGGGGCAGCTACACCTTC	CASSEASRGSYTF
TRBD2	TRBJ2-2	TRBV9	TGTGCCAGCAGCGTAGGAACTAGCGGGCTGACCGGGGAGCTGTTTTTT	CASSVGTSGLTGELFF
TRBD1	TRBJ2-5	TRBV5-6	TGTGCCAGCAGCTCAGGGACAGGCCAAGAGACCCAGTACTTC	CASSSGTGQETQYF
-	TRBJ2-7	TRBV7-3	TGTGCCAGCAGCTTAAATGGCGGATACGAGCAGTACTTC	CASSLNGGYEQYF
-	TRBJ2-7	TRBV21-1	TGTGCCACCTGGGGGGGCGGGAGGAACGAGCAGTACTTC	CATWGGGRNEQYF
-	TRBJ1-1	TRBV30	TGTGCCTGGAGACGGGACTCCGTGTGGGCTGAAGCTTTCTTT	CAWRRDSVWAEAFF
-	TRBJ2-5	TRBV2	TGTGCCAGCAGTGACCCCGTTGTGAGTAGCGGAGGTGGGGAGACCCAGTACTTC	CASSDPVVSSGGGETQYF
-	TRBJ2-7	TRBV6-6	TGTGCCAGCAGTTACACGGAGAGCGAGCAGTACTTC	CASSYTESEQYF
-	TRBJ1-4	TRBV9	TGTGCCAGCAGCGCAACAGGTACTAATGAAAAACTGTTTTTT	CASSATGTNEKLFF
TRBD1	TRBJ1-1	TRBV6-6	TGTGCCAGCAGTCAGACAGGGGTACGGACTGAAGCTTTCTTT	CASSQTGVRTEAFF
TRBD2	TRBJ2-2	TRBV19	TGTGCCAGTAGTCTTAGCGGGAGGGCTACGGGGGAGCTGTTTTTT	CASSLSGRATGELFF
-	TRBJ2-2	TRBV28	TGTGCCAGCAGTTCTAACAGGGTAGAACACACCGGGGAGCTGTTTTTT	CASSSNRVEHTGELFF
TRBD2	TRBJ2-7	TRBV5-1	TGCGCCAGCAGGAGCGGGTTGCTAGCGGGAAGTACATGGTACTTC	CASRSGLLAGSTWYF
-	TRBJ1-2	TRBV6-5	TGTGCCAGCAGTTACGGAGGAACCTATGGCTACACCTTC	CASSYGGTYGYTF
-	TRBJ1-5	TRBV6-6	TGTGCCAGCAGTCCCCCTCCAGGGAATCAGCCCCAGCATTTT	CASSPPPGNQPQHF
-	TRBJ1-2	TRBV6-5	TGTGCCAGCACCGAGGCATATTCCGATGGCTACACCTTC	CASTEAYSDGYTF
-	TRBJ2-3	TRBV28	TGTGCCAGCGTCCAGGGGACCACAGATACGCAGTATTTT	CASVQGTTDTQYF
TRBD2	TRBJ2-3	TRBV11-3	TGTGCCAGCAGCTTTCTAGCGGGAGCGTCGCAGTATTTT	CASSFLAGASQYF
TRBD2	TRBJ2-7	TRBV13	TGTGCCAGCAGCTTAGGGCGGACTAGCGGCGTAGGGGAGCAGTACTTC	CASSLGRTSGVGEQYF
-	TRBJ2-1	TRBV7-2	TGTGCCAGCAGCTTAGGACAGTACAATGAGCAGTTCTTC	CASSLGQYNEQFF
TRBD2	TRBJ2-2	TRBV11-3	TGTGCCAGCAGCTTAAGAACTAGCGGGCCCGGGGAGCTGTTTTTT	CASSLRTSGPGELFF
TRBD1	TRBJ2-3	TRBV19	TGTGCCAGTACCGACAGGGGGCAATCGGATACGCAGTATTTT	CASTDRGQSDTQYF
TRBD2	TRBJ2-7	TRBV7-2	TGTGCCAGCAGGGGGGGTGGACTAGCGGGAAACGAGCAGTACTTC	CASRGGGLAGNEQYF
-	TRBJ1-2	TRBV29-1	TGCAGCGGTGGAAGGGGCGATGGCTACACCTTC	CSGGRGDGYTF
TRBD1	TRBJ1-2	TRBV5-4	TGTGCCAGCAGCCCGGTTAGGGGGCTCTCGAGCTACACCTTC	CASSPVRGLSSYTF
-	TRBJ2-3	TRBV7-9	TGTGCCAGCAGCTTTGCAGGGTCCGCAGATACGCAGTATTTT	CASSFAGSADTQYF
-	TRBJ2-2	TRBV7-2	TGTGCCAGCAGCCAATACACCGGGGAGCTGTTTTTT	CASSQYTGELFF